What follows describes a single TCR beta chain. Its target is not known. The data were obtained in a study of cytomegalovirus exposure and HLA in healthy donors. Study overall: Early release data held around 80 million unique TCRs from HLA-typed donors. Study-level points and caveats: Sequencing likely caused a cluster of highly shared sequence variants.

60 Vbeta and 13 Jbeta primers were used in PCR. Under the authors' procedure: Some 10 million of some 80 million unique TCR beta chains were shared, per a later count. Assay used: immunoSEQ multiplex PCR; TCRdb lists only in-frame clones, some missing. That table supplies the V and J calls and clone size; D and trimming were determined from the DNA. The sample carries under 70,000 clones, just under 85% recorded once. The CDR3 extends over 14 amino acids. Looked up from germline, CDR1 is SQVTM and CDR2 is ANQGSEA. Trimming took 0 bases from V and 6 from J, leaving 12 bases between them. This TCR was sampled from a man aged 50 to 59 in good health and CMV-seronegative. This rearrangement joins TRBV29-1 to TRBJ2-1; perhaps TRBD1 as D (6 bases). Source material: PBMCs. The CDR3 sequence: CSVEERGGSNEQFF. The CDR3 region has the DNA TGCAGCGTTGAAGAGCGAGGGGGAAGCAATGAGCAGTTCTTC.